This TCR beta chain was recorded in a study of human T cells and chemical hapten exposure. Findings and caveats of the study: Expanded TCR sets contained significantly more large CDR3 similarity clusters than controls.

Trimming took 3 bases from V and 1 from J; bases not matched to a gene: 2. The CDR3 runs to 15 residues. Germline CDR1 reads KGHSH; CDR2 reads LQKENI. The time point: patch test 2, 6 weeks after DPC sensitization. The treatment is: therapeutic diphenylcyclopropenone sensitization with weekly scalp DPC. The sample holds many counts of this clonotype. What it recognizes is unknown. Via MiXCR, TCRdb re-called the RACE reads, giving one row per CDR3 protein. The sample gives tens of thousands of distinct CDR3 sequences, 9.5% to 13% of which show up once; about 2.5% is in the top ten. The sequencing used whole blood, collected in connection with sensitization to the hapten diphenylcyclopropenone (DPC). The chain links TRBV18 to TRBJ2-1, with 8 bases identical to TRBD2. The receptor comes from a woman aged 25 to 39 with alopecia areata. Some clones in this sample may be carry-over from other donors' samples. The CDR3 bases are TGTGCCAGCTCACCCGGGACTAGGTCCTACAATGAGCAGTTCTTC. This codes for CASSPGTRSYNEQFF.